This T cell receptor beta chain came from a study of T cells in localized non-small cell lung cancer. Overall study findings and caveats: Appearance in adjacent lung was seen for a median 57 of the top 100 tumor clones. Compared with tumor, uninvolved adjacent lung displayed greater T cell clonality, ranking highest overall.

Clones were sequenced by immunoSEQ multiplex PCR, and TCRdb holds only the in-frame ones, with some missing. The table shows approximately 12,000 clones, with around 83% occurring only once. With respect to this clone: Its antigen remains unknown.

The germline CDR1 and CDR2 sequences are KGHSH and LQKENI. V was pared by 0 bases and J by 5 bases, with 15 bases between. The length of the CDR3 is 16 residues. Here the sequenced sample was peripheral blood, taken before any cancer treatment. The chain couples TRBV18 to TRBJ2-3; possible D gene TRBD1, 5 bases. The receptor was isolated from a male donor at least 60 years old with stage I lung adenocarcinoma. This CDR3 reads CASSPPGFSQGDTQYF. CDR3 DNA sequence: TGTGCCAGCTCACCACCAGGGTTCAGTCAGGGAGATACGCAGTATTTT.